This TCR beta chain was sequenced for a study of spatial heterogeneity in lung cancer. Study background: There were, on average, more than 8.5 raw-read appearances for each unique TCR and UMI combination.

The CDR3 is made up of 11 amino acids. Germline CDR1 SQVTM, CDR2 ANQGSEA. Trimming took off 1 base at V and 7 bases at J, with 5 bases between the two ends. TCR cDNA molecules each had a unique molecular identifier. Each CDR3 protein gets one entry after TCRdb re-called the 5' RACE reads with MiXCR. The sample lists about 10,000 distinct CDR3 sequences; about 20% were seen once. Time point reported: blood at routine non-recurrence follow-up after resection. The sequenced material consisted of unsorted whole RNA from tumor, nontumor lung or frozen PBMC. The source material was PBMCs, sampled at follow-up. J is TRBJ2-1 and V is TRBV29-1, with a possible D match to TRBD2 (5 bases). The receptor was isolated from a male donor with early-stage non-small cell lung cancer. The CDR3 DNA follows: TGCAGCGTTGAAGGGACTAATGAGCAGTTCTTC. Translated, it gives CSVEGTNEQFF.